These 21 T cell receptor beta chains were all obtained from the same sample, sequenced in a study of shared clonotypes between healthy human individuals (dated by TCRdb to 2018 to 2021). The library was made by the immunoSEQ multiplex PCR assay. Here the immuneACCESS table is served through TCRdb, limited to in-frame sequences with V and J called. Missing clones are a known gap in these copies; in checked studies unresolved V genes cover under half, and the rest lacks a known reason. The sample profile shows a few hundred thousand clones; around 95% of them were found once. 0.11% of the sample is taken by the ten largest. CD8 naive samples were obtained by positive selection for CCR7 among CD45RO-negative cells, yielding a CD45RA+CCR7+ population from which TemRA cells were excluded. Sequencing was carried out using naive CD8+ T cells sorted from blood. Sample cell subset or site, as interpreted from the label and publication: CD45RA+CCR7+. The source of these receptors is a woman in her 30s in good health.

The chain couples TRBV5-1 to TRBJ2-4; 13 positions match TRBD2. The CDR3 loop spans 17 amino acids. The germline CDR1 and CDR2 sequences are SGHRS and YFSETQ. Trimming at V came to 4 bases and at J to 0 bases, leaving 4 bases not matched to a gene. CDR3 sequence (DNA): TGCGCCAGCAGCGCAGGACTAGCGGGAGTAGCCAAAAACATTCAGTACTTC. The encoded protein is CASSAGLAGVAKNIQYF.

The chain is built from TRBV28 and TRBJ2-7, with a possible D match to TRBD2 (6 bases). Per germline, CDR1 MDHEN and CDR2 SYDVKM. This CDR3 has 13 amino acids. Trimming stripped 7 bases from V and 3 bases from J, with 13 bases between. Here the CDR3 reads CASTLRRDYEQYF. DNA for the CDR3: TGTGCCAGCACCCTGAGGCGGGACTACGAGCAGTACTTC.

The chain has TRBV7-2 and TRBJ2-1, with 9 bases matching TRBD2. The CDR3 is 18 residues long. The germline V gene has CDR1 SGHTA and CDR2 FQGNSA. Trimming took 2 bases from V and 0 from J; bases not matched to a gene: 8. This CDR3 is CASSLFAGGVSSYNEQFF. The CDR3 DNA reads TGTGCCAGCAGCTTATTTGCGGGAGGGGTAAGCTCCTACAATGAGCAGTTCTTC. The full variable domain, completed using reference TRBV7-2 and TRBJ2-1, is GAGVSQSPSNKVTEKGKDVELRCDPISGHTALYWYRQSLGQGLEFLIYFQGNSAPDKSGLPSDRFSAERTGGSVSTLTIQRTQQEDSAVYLCASSLFAGGVSSYNEQFFGPGTRLTVL.

CDR3 in amino acids: CASSWGNTGELFF. The DNA of the CDR3 is TGTGCCAGCAGCTGGGGGAACACCGGGGAGCTGTTTTTT. This chain connects TRBV5-4 to TRBJ2-2; D uncertain. Germline V CDR1 and CDR2: SGHNT, YYREEE (reference sequence). The V end lost 3 bases, the J end lost 1 base, and 4 bases lay between the germline ends. The length of the CDR3 is 13 residues.

The V gene is TRBV5-6, the J gene TRBJ2-2; 14 bases agree with TRBD2. After removal of 3 bases from V and 0 bases from J, the junction contained 4 bases not matched to a gene. Germline V gene data show CDR1 as SGHDT and CDR2 as YYEEEE. The CDR3 extends over 18 amino acids. CDR3 in DNA: TGTGCCAGCAGCTCAGGGACTAGCGGGAGAGCGAACACCGGGGAGCTGTTTTTT. Its protein is CASSSGTSGRANTGELFF.

The V gene is TRBV7-7, the J gene TRBJ2-1, with 10 bases lining up with TRBD2. Losses at the gene ends were 5 bases for V and 5 bases for J; bases not matched to a gene: 12. Germline V gene data show CDR1 as SSHAT and CDR2 as FNYEAQ (reference sequence). The CDR3 loop spans 17 amino acids. CDR3 in DNA: TGTGCCAGCAGCCCGTCGTACCTAGCGGGAGAGGACAATGAGCAGTTCTTC. Amino acids: CASSPSYLAGEDNEQFF.

CDR3 DNA: TGTGCCAGCAGTGAGTGGGGGGGGAACACTGAAGCTTTCTTT. This translates into CASSEWGGNTEAFF. The V call is TRBV6-5, the J call TRBJ1-1; D perhaps matches TRBD1 (5 bases). CDR3 length: 14 residues. The V gene's germline CDR1 is MNHEY and CDR2 SVGAGI. V lost 5 bases and J lost 1, with 11 bases in between.

The chain is built from TRBV4-2 and TRBJ1-2; 8 nucleotides align to TRBD1. In germline, CDR1 is LGHNA, CDR2 YNFKEQ. V lost 1 base, J lost 5 bases, and 3 bases stayed unmatched. The CDR3 covers 14 residues. CDR3 protein: CASSQGTGSYGYTF. CDR3 bases: TGTGCCAGCAGCCAAGGGACAGGGAGTTATGGCTACACCTTC.

The V gene is TRBV28, the J gene TRBJ2-5; D is possibly TRBD2 (6 bases). Germline CDR1 is MDHEN and CDR2 is SYDVKM. The CDR3 consists of 15 residues. Trimming cost V 7 bases and J 2 bases, with 17 bases left between them. CDR3: CASNSLGGGQETQYF. In nucleotides, the CDR3 is TGTGCCAGCAACAGTTTGGGTGGGGGGCAAGAGACCCAGTACTTC.

This clone was seen once. The V call is TRBV6-1, the J call TRBJ2-7; possibly TRBD2 for D (6 bases). Germline loops: CDR1 MNHNS, CDR2 SASEGT. The CDR3 has 14 amino acids. V dropped 2 bases and J dropped 3 bases, with 11 bases sitting between them. CDR3 nucleotide sequence: TGTGCCAGCAGTGAATTTAGCGGCTACTACGAGCAGTACTTC. This gives the protein CASSEFSGYYEQYF.

The chain recombines TRBV10-3 with TRBJ1-5; D gene uncertain. The CDR3 is 14 amino acids. CDR1 ENHRY and CDR2 SYGVKD come from the germline V gene. The V end was cut by 6 bases, the J end by 5 bases, with 14 bases between. Here the CDR3 DNA reads TGTGCCATCAGGGGAGAGGGATTTTATCAGCCCCAGCATTTT. This sequence encodes CAIRGEGFYQPQHF.

The chain recombines TRBV29-1 with TRBJ1-1; the D gene is possibly TRBD1 (5 bases). This CDR3 spans 13 amino acids. V was clipped by 7 bases and J by 7 bases, with 19 bases between them. Germline V gene sequence: CDR1 SQVTM, CDR2 ANQGSEA. The CDR3 is CSDHLGRVDEAFF. In nucleotides, the CDR3 is TGCAGCGACCACCTCGGCAGGGTTGATGAAGCTTTCTTT.

The gene calls are TRBV7-9 and TRBJ1-6; D is unresolved. Germline CDR1 reads SEHNR; CDR2 reads FQNEAQ (reference sequence). Between the trimmed V and J ends, which lost 3 bases and 8 bases, there was a span of 11 bases. CDR3 size: 14 residues. CDR3 in amino acids: CASSFTGVDSPLHF. CDR3 sequence (DNA): TGTGCCAGCAGCTTCACCGGGGTCGATTCACCCCTCCACTTT.

CDR3 nucleotide sequence: TGTGCCAGCAGCGTAGGGGGCATCGACTCTAATGGCTACACCTTC. Residues: CASSVGGIDSNGYTF. This chain connects TRBV9 to TRBJ1-2; the D gene is possibly TRBD1 (5 bases). The germline gives CDR1 SGDLS, CDR2 YYNGEE. The CDR3 has 15 amino acids. Between the trimmed V and J ends, which lost 0 bases and 6 bases, there was a span of 15 bases.

The genes are TRBV9 and TRBJ2-3, with 9 bases aligning to TRBD1. V gave up 9 bases and J gave up 3 bases; unmatched junction bases: 5. Germline CDR1 is SGDLS and CDR2 is YYNGEE. This CDR3 is built from 13 residues. In DNA, the CDR3 is TGTGCCACCTCCGGGACAGGGACAGATACGCAGTATTTT. Translated, it gives CATSGTGTDTQYF.

V and J are TRBV5-8 and TRBJ2-2; perhaps D is TRBD1 or TRBD2 (6 bases each). The V gene's germline CDR1 is SGHTS and CDR2 YDEGEE. The CDR3 spans 15 residues. Trimming took off 0 bases at V and 1 base at J, with 7 bases between the two ends. For the CDR3, the DNA is TGTGCCAGCAGCTTGGAGGGGGGGAACACCGGGGAGCTGTTTTTT. It translates to CASSLEGGNTGELFF.

V is TRBV28 and J is TRBJ1-3; 7 bases align to TRBD1. The V segment lost 5 bases and the J segment 2 bases; nucleotides outside the gene matches: 3. CDR1 is MDHEN, CDR2 SYDVKM, per germline. This CDR3 contains 14 residues. The CDR3 is CASSDRVPGNTIYF. CDR3 sequence (DNA): TGTGCCAGCAGTGACAGGGTCCCTGGAAACACCATATATTTT.

The chain recombines TRBV4-1 with TRBJ2-5; 8 bases map to TRBD1. TRBJ2-7 explains the end of the DNA better; the J call may be wrong. Germline loops: CDR1 MGHRA, CDR2 YSYEKL. The CDR3 has 16 residues. CDR3 nucleotide sequence: TGCGCCAGCAGCGAAAGAGGGACAGGCGATCCCTACGAGCAGTACTTC. It encodes CASSERGTGDPYEQYF.

The chain carries TRBV27 and TRBJ1-5; D ambiguous. This CDR3 has 14 amino acids. With 6 bases removed from V and 0 bases from J, the gap between germline ends came to 9 bases. CDR1 and CDR2 (germline): MNHEY, SMNVEV (reference sequence). This CDR3 is CASSLDHSNQPQHF. The CDR3 DNA reads TGTGCCAGCAGCTTAGACCATAGCAATCAGCCCCAGCATTTT.

This clone was counted between two and nine times. V usage is TRBV19 and J usage is TRBJ1-1; D is ambiguous. Germline V gives CDR1 LNHDA, CDR2 SQIVND (reference sequence). Deletions cut 5 bases from V and 1 base from J, with 11 bases between. The CDR3 has 14 amino acids. The CDR3 reads CASSFPGSNTEAFF. The CDR3 coding sequence is TGTGCCAGTAGTTTTCCAGGCTCGAACACTGAAGCTTTCTTT.

This chain joins TRBV7-6 and TRBJ2-7; D is perhaps TRBD1 (5 bases). Per the germline V gene, CDR1 is SGHVS and CDR2 is FNYEAQ. The CDR3 has 13 residues. V was cut by 0 bases and J by 3 bases, with 6 bases left in between. CDR3 sequence reads: CASSLAGDYEQYF. CDR3 bases: TGTGCCAGCAGCTTAGCAGGGGACTACGAGCAGTACTTC. Full variable domain (remainder filled in from reference TRBV7-6 and TRBJ2-7): GAGVSQSPRYKVTKRGQDVALRCDPISGHVSLYWYRQALGQGPEFLTYFNYEAQQDKSGLPNDRFSAERPEGSISTLTIQRTEQRDSAMYRCASSLAGDYEQYFGPGTRLTVT.